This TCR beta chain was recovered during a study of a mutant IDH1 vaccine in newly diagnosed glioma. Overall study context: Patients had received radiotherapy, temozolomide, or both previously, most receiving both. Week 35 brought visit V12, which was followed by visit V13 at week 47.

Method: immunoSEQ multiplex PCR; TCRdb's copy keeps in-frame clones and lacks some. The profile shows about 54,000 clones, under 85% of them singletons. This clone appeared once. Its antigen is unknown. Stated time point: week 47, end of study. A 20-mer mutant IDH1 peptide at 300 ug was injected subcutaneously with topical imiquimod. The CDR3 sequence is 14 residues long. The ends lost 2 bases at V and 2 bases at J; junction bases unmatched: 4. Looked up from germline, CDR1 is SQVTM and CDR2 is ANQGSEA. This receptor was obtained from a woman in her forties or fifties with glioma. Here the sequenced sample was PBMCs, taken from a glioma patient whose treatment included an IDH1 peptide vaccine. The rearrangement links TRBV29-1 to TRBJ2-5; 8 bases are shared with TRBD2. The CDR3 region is CSVEPAGVQETQYF. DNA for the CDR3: TGCAGCGTTGAACCAGCGGGGGTACAAGAGACCCAGTACTTC.